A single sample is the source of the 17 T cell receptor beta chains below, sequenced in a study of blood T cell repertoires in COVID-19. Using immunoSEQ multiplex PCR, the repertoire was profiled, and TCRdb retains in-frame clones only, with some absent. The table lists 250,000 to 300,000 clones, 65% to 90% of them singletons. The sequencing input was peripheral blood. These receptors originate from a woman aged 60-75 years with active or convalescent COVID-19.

The CDR3 region is CASRRREDTEAFF. For the CDR3, the DNA is TGTGCCAGCAGACGCAGGGAGGACACTGAAGCTTTCTTT. The rearrangement joins TRBV12-3 or TRBV12-4 to TRBJ1-1; possible D gene TRBD1, 5 bases. This CDR3 region has 13 residues. The V gene lost 6 bases and the J gene lost 3 bases, with 11 bases spanning the gap.

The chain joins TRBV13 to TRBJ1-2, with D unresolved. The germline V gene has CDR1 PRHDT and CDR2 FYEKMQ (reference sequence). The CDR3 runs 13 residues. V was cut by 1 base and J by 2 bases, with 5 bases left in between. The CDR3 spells CASSLERNYGYTF. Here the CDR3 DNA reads TGTGCCAGCAGCTTAGAACGGAACTATGGCTACACCTTC.

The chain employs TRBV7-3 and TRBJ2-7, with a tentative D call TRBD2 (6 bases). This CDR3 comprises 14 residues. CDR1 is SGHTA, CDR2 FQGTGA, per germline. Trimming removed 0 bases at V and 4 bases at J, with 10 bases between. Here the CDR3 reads CASSLTPGRYEQYF. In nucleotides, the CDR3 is TGTGCCAGCAGCTTAACCCCAGGGAGGTACGAGCAGTACTTC.

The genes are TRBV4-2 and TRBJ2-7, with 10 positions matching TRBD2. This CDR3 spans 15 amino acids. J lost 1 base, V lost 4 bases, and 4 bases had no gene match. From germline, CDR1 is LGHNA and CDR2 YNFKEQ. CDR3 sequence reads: CASSLGTSESYEQYF. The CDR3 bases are TGTGCCAGCAGCCTGGGGACTAGCGAATCCTACGAGCAGTACTTC.

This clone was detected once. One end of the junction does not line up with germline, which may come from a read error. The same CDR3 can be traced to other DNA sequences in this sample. In nucleotides, the CDR3 is TGTGCCAGCTCCTTTGCGGGCCGTCGCTATGGCTACACTTTC. Amino acid sequence: CASSFAGRRYGYTF. The genes are TRBV27 and TRBJ1-2; D remains unclear. The CDR3 is 14 amino acids. In germline, CDR1 is MNHEY, CDR2 SMNVEV (reference sequence).

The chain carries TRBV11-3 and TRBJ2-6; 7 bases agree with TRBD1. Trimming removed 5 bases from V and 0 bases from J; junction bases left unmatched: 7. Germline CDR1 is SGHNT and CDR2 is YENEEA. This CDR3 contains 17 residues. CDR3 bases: TGTGCCAGCAGCAATGAAGGGGACAGCTCTGGGGCCAACGTCCTGACTTTC. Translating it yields CASSNEGDSSGANVLTF.

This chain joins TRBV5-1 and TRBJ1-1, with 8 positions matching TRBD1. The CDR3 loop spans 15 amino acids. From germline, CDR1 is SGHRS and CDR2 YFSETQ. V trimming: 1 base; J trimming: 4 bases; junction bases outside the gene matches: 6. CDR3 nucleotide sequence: TGCGCCAGCAGCTTGCAGGGGGCAGGGCTCACTGAAGCTTTCTTT. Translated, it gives CASSLQGAGLTEAFF.

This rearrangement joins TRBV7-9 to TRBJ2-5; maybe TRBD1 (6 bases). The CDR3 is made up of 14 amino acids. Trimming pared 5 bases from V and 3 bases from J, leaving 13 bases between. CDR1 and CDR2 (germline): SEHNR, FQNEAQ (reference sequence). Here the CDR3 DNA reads TGTGCCAGCAGCCGTTCCGGGACAAAAGAGACCCAGTACTTC. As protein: CASSRSGTKETQYF.

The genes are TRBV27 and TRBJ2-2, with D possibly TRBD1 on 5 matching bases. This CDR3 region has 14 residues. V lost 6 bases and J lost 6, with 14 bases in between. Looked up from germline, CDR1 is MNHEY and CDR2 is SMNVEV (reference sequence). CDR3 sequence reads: CASSSFRGPGELFF. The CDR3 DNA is TGTGCCAGCAGCTCCTTTAGGGGCCCCGGGGAGCTGTTTTTT.

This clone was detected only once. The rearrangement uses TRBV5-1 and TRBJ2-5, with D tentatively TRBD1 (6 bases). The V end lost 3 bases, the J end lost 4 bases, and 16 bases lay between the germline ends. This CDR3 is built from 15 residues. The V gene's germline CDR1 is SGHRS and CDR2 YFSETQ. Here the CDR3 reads CASSSTGATSETQYF. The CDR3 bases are TGCGCCAGCAGCTCGACAGGTGCCACGTCAGAGACCCAGTACTTC. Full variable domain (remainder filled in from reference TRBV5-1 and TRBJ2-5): KAGVTQTPRYLIKTRGQQVTLSCSPISGHRSVSWYQQTPGQGLQFLFEYFSETQRNKGNFPGRFSGRQFSNSRSEMNVSTLELGDSALYLCASSSTGATSETQYFGPGTRLLVL.

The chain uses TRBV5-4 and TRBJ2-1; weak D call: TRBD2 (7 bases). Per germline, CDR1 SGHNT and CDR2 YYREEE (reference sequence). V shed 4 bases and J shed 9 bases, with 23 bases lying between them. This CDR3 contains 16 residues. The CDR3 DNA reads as TGTGCCAGCAGCCCCCGGGGGGCGGGGTCGCCGGGTGAGCAGTTCTTC. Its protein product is CASSPRGAGSPGEQFF.

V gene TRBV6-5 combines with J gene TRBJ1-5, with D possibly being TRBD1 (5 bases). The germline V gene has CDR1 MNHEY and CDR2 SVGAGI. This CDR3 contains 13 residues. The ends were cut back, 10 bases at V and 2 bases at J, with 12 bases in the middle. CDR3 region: CATYWGGNQPQHF. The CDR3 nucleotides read TGTGCCACCTATTGGGGGGGCAATCAGCCCCAGCATTTT.

The CDR3 region has the DNA TGTGCCAGCAGCTTACTTGGGACAGGGAAGGACAATGAGCAGTTCTTC. Amino acid sequence: CASSLLGTGKDNEQFF. The chain joins TRBV7-9 to TRBJ2-1, with 9 bases matching TRBD1. Germline V CDR1 and CDR2: SEHNR, FQNEAQ (reference sequence). After removal of 2 bases from V and 5 bases from J, the junction contained 7 bases not matched to a gene. CDR3 size: 16 residues.

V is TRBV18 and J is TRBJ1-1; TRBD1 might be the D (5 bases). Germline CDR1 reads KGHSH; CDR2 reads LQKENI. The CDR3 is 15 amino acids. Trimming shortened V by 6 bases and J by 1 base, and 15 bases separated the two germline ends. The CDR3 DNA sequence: TGTGCCAGCTCCCCTCCTAGACAGACGAACACTGAAGCTTTCTTT. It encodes CASSPPRQTNTEAFF. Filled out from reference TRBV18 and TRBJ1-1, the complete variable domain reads NAGVMQNPRHLVRRRGQEARLRCSPMKGHSHVYWYRQLPEEGLKFMVYLQKENIIDESGMPKERFSAEFPKEGPSILRIQQVVRGDSAAYFCASSPPRQTNTEAFFGQGTRLTVV.

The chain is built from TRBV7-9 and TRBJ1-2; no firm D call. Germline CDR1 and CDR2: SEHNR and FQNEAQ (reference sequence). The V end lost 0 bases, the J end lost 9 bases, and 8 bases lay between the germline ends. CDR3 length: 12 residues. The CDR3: CASSLAITSYTF. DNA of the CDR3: TGTGCCAGCAGCTTAGCTATCACAAGCTACACCTTC.

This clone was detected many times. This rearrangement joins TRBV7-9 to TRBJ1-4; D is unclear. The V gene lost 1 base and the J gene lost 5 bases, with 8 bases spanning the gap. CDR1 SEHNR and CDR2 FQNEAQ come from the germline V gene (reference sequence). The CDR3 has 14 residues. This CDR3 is CASSLGRTNEKLFF. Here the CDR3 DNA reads TGTGCCAGCAGCTTAGGCAGAACCAATGAAAAACTGTTTTTT. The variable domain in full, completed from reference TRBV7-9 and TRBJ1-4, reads DTGVSQNPRHKITKRGQNVTFRCDPISEHNRLYWYRQTLGQGPEFLTYFQNEAQLEKSRLLSDRFSAERPKGSFSTLEIQRTEQGDSAMYLCASSLGRTNEKLFFGSGTQLSVL.

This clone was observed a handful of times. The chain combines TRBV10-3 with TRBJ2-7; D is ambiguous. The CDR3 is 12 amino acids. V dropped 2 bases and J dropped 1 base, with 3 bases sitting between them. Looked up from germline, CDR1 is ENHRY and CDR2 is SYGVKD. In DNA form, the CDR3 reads TGTGCCATCAGTGAGCAGTCCTACGAGCAGTACTTC. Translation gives CAISEQSYEQYF.